What follows are 22 T cell receptor beta chains derived from one specimen sequenced in a study of blood T cell repertoires in COVID-19. The assay was immunoSEQ multiplex PCR, and TCRdb's table has in-frame clones only and misses some. The table shows roughly 260,000 clones, with approximately 90% occurring only once. The specimen sequenced was peripheral blood. The receptors stem from a woman aged 40 to 50 who had recovered from COVID-19.

Worth noting for this clone: Other DNA sequences in this specimen translate into the identical CDR3. V gene TRBV7-8 combines with J gene TRBJ2-3; TRBD2 aligns across 7 bases. Trimming at V came to 5 bases and at J to 2 bases, leaving 13 bases not matched to a gene. Germline values: CDR1 SGHVS, CDR2 FQNEAQ. This CDR3 contains 17 residues. CDR3 residues: CASSLIVGGGDTDTQYF. The CDR3 region has the DNA TGTGCCAGCAGCCTCATCGTCGGCGGGGGAGACACAGATACGCAGTATTTT.

The chain combines TRBV21-1 with TRBJ1-6. TRBV21-1 is a listed pseudogene. The CDR3 totals 19 residues. CDR3 coding DNA: TGTGCCAGCAGCAAAGCGCCGGGGGGATCGAGCTCCTATAATTCACCCCTCCACTTT. Amino acids: CASSKAPGGSSSYNSPLHF.

The rearrangement joins TRBV6-1 to TRBJ1-2; tentatively, D is TRBD1 (6 bases). CDR1 and CDR2 from the germline V gene are MNHNS and SASEGT. Trimming left V 3 bases short and J 2 bases short, with 16 bases between. The CDR3 runs to 16 residues. The CDR3 loop reads CASSELSYRDNYGYTF. CDR3 nucleotide sequence: TGTGCCAGCAGTGAGCTAAGTTACAGGGACAACTATGGCTACACCTTC.

As regards this clone: At one of its ends the junction is not consistent with the germline gene, which may arise from a read error. The genes are TRBV7-7 and TRBJ2-1; 8 nucleotides match TRBD2. This CDR3 comprises 15 residues. Germline CDR1 and CDR2: SSHAT and FNYEAQ (reference sequence). CDR3 sequence reads: CASSFSGVGVGEQFF. Here the CDR3 DNA reads TGTGCTAGCAGCTTTAGCGGGGTAGGGGTCGGTGAGCAGTTCTTC. The full variable domain, rest sourced from reference TRBV7-7 and TRBJ2-1, is GAGVSQSPRYKVTKRGQDVTLRCDPISSHATLYWYQQALGQGPEFLTYFNYEAQPDKSGLPSDRFSAERPEGSISTLTIQRTEQRDSAMYRCASSFSGVGVGEQFFGPGTRLTVL.

The rearrangement joins TRBV19 to TRBJ2-7; tentative D call: TRBD2 (7 bases). The germline V gene encodes CDR1 LNHDA and CDR2 SQIVND (reference sequence). This CDR3 region has 14 residues. V dropped 3 bases and J dropped 0 bases, with 9 bases sitting between them. The CDR3 bases are TGTGCCAGTAGTATGGGAGGGGGCTCCTACGAGCAGTACTTC. Translating it yields CASSMGGGSYEQYF.

V usage is TRBV19 and J usage is TRBJ2-2; 15 bases line up with TRBD2. V was pared by 7 bases and J by 5 bases, with 11 bases of the junction left unmatched. The CDR3 loop spans 18 amino acids. Germline assignment: CDR1 LNHDA and CDR2 SQIVND (reference sequence). In DNA, the CDR3 is TGTGCCAGTAAAATAATCGGCGGGACTAGCGGGAGGACCGGGGAGCTGTTTTTT. Residues: CASKIIGGTSGRTGELFF.

The V call is TRBV6-5, the J call TRBJ2-6; maybe TRBD2 (5 bases). V shed 7 bases and J shed 2 bases, with 6 bases lying between them. The length of the CDR3 is 13 residues. Germline loops: CDR1 MNHEY, CDR2 SVGAGI. DNA of the CDR3: TGTGCCAGCATAGCGACTGGGGCCAACGTCCTGACTTTC. Encoded protein: CASIATGANVLTF.

The chain employs TRBV9 and TRBJ1-2, with 7 bases lining up with TRBD1. V lost 5 bases, J lost 8 bases, and 15 bases stayed unmatched. Looked up from germline, CDR1 is SGDLS and CDR2 is YYNGEE. The CDR3 covers 15 residues. The CDR3 sequence is CASRQTGMEGSGYTF. The CDR3 nucleotides read TGTGCCAGCAGGCAGACAGGGATGGAGGGTTCAGGCTACACCTTC. The variable domain in full, with the rest retrieved from reference TRBV9 and TRBJ1-2, is DSGVTQTPKHLITATGQRVTLRCSPRSGDLSVYWYQQSLDQGLQFLIQYYNGEERAKGNILERFSAQQFPDLHSELNLSSLELGDSALYFCASRQTGMEGSGYTFGSGTRLTVV.

The chain recombines TRBV6-5 with TRBJ1-5, with 7 bases matching TRBD1. This CDR3 spans 15 amino acids. Trimming removed 10 bases from V and 4 bases from J; junction bases left unmatched: 13. Germline V CDR1 and CDR2: MNHEY, SVGAGI. The CDR3 region is CATLTPGQINQPQHF. The CDR3 coding sequence is TGTGCCACCCTCACGCCGGGACAGATAAATCAGCCCCAGCATTTT.

J is TRBJ1-6 and V is TRBV15; D is perhaps TRBD1 (6 bases). V was pared by 5 bases and J by 6 bases, with 11 bases between. Germline values: CDR1 LNHNV, CDR2 YYDKDF (reference sequence). This CDR3 has 14 residues. CDR3 sequence reads: CATSRDIPNSPLHF. The DNA for the CDR3 is TGTGCCACCAGCCGGGACATCCCTAATTCACCCCTCCACTTT.

The chain is built from TRBV6-5 and TRBJ2-5; D possibly corresponds to TRBD1 (6 bases). The V gene's germline CDR1 is MNHEY and CDR2 SVGAGI. This CDR3 contains 15 residues. V was clipped by 0 bases and J by 5 bases, with 13 bases between them. The CDR3 loop is CASSYSRWGRETQYF. CDR3 DNA sequence: TGTGCCAGCAGTTACTCCCGCTGGGGGCGGGAGACCCAGTACTTC.

The gene calls are TRBV9 and TRBJ2-7; 13 positions match TRBD2. In germline, CDR1 is SGDLS, CDR2 YYNGEE. The junction had 5 bases not matched to a gene; V was cut back by 4 bases and J by 4 bases. The CDR3 has 15 residues. The CDR3 region is CASSPGGLAGYEQYF. CDR3 DNA: TGTGCCAGCAGCCCAGGGGGACTAGCGGGGTACGAGCAGTACTTC.

Only a few counts were recorded for this clone. The chain is built from TRBV27 and TRBJ2-4; D is ambiguous. CDR1 is MNHEY and CDR2 is SMNVEV in the germline V gene (reference sequence). This CDR3 has 15 residues. The V and J ends lost 2 bases and 0 bases respectively, with 8 bases between them. CDR3 DNA: TGTGCCAGCAGTTTAAGTTGGCTAGCCAAAAACATTCAGTACTTC. Translated, it gives CASSLSWLAKNIQYF.

This clone appeared once. This chain uses TRBV4-2 with TRBJ1-2; 7 nucleotides line up with TRBD1. The ends lost 4 bases at V and 2 bases at J; junction bases unmatched: 4. Germline V gene sequence: CDR1 LGHNA, CDR2 YNFKEQ. The CDR3 length is 14 residues. CDR3 sequence reads: CASSPRGQNYGYTF. Here the CDR3 DNA reads TGTGCCAGCAGCCCCAGGGGACAGAACTATGGCTACACCTTC.

J is TRBJ2-1 and V is TRBV21-1; the table's D call, TRBD1, has no DNA check behind it. TRBV21-1 is classified as a pseudogene. The CDR3 runs to 18 residues. In nucleotides, the CDR3 is TGTGCCAGCAGCCTGTCCCCCGAGGGCAGGGGCGCACGCAATGAGCAGTTCTTC. Translated, it gives CASSLSPEGRGARNEQFF.

This chain connects TRBV5-6 to TRBJ1-6; D is unresolved. This CDR3 spans 14 amino acids. Germline loops: CDR1 SGHDT, CDR2 YYEEEE. V lost 2 bases to trimming and J lost 9 bases, with 12 bases between them. CDR3 loop: CASSFNFPGSPLHF. CDR3 sequence (DNA): TGTGCCAGCAGCTTTAACTTCCCGGGTTCACCCCTCCACTTT.

V and J are TRBV3-1 (or the pseudogene TRBV3-2) and TRBJ1-5, with 10 bases that match TRBD1. CDR1 is LGHDT, CDR2 YNNKEL, per germline (reference sequence). Trimming took 4 bases from V and 0 from J; bases not matched to a gene: 3. The CDR3 is 16 amino acids. Written as DNA, the CDR3 is TGTGCCAGCAGCCTGGGACAGGGGTATAGCAATCAGCCCCAGCATTTT. Translated: CASSLGQGYSNQPQHF.

This rearrangement joins TRBV4-3 to TRBJ2-2, with 8 bases matching TRBD1. Per the germline V gene, CDR1 is LGHNA and CDR2 is YSLEER. The CDR3 totals 16 residues. V lost 4 bases and J lost 4; bases outside the gene matches: 8. The chain's CDR3 is CASSPGDRRFTGELFF. CDR3 DNA: TGCGCCAGCAGCCCGGGGGACAGGCGGTTCACCGGGGAGCTGTTTTTT.

J is TRBJ1-2 and V is TRBV10-2; possible D gene TRBD1, 5 bases. There are 14 residues in the CDR3. The V gene's germline CDR1 is WSHSY and CDR2 SAAADI. The ends were cut back, 0 bases at V and 2 bases at J, with 7 bases in the middle. CDR3 residues: CASSESRQNYGYTF. Written as DNA, the CDR3 is TGCGCCAGCAGTGAGTCGCGACAGAACTATGGCTACACCTTC.

This clone was seen more than once but under ten times. The chain has TRBV9 and TRBJ2-3; 14 positions agree with TRBD2. The CDR3 length is 17 residues. Trimming removed 5 bases from V and 1 base from J; junction bases left unmatched: 6. Germline-derived CDR1 and CDR2 are SGDLS and YYNGEE. The CDR3 spells CASRGPGLAGGTDTQYF. The CDR3 DNA reads as TGTGCCAGCAGGGGACCGGGACTAGCGGGAGGCACAGATACGCAGTATTTT.

This chain joins TRBV18 and TRBJ1-3; 9 nucleotides match TRBD1. From germline, CDR1 is KGHSH and CDR2 LQKENI. Germline trimming cut 5 bases from V and 0 bases from J; bases unmatched to any gene: 5. The CDR3 contains 16 residues. CDR3 sequence (DNA): TGTGCCAGCTCAGCTGACAGGGGGAGCTCTGGAAACACCATATATTTT. Translated: CASSADRGSSGNTIYF.

V gene TRBV4-1 combines with J gene TRBJ1-2; maybe TRBD1 (5 bases). There are 18 residues in the CDR3. The germline V and J ends were trimmed by 0 bases and 6 bases, with 23 bases remaining between them. Germline V gene sequence: CDR1 MGHRA, CDR2 YSYEKL. CDR3 nucleotides: TGCGCCAGCAGCCAAGATCGCGGGACGCTTAATAGTGTCCATGGCTACACCTTC. Translating gives CASSQDRGTLNSVHGYTF.